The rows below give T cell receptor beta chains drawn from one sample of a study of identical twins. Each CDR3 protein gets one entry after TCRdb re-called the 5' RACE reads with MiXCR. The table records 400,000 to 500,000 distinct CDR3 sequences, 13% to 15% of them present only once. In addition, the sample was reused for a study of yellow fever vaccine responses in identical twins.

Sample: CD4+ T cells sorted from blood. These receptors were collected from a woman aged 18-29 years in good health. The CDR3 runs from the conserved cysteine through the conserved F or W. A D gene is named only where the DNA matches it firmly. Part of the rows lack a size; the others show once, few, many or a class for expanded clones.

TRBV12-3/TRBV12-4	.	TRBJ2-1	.	TGTGCCAGCAGGAGGGAGTCTGAGCAGTTCTTC	CASRRESEQFF
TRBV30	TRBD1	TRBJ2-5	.	TGTGCCTGGAGTCGGGCGATCACAGGGGGCTCAGAGACCCAGTACTTC	CAWSRAITGGSETQYF
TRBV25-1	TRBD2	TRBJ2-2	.	TGTGCCAGCAGTGAACGGGGGGACACCGGGGAGCTGTTTTTT	CASSERGDTGELFF
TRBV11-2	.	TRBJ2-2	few	TGTGCCAGCAGCCCCTTTAGAGGGGAGCTGTTTTTT	CASSPFRGELFF
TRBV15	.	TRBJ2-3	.	TGTGCCACCAGCAGAGATGGGTTGCTCACAGATACGCAGTATTTT	CATSRDGLLTDTQYF
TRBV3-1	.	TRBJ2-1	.	TGTGCCAGCAGCGAAGTTATCAACAATGAGCAGTTCTTC	CASSEVINNEQFF
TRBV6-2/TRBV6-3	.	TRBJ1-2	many	TGTGCCAGCAGTAACCGGCCAGGGGAGTTGAATGGCTACACCTTC	CASSNRPGELNGYTF
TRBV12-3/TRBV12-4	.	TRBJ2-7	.	TGTGCCAGCAGTTTCCTCCGGGACCTATTCTACGAGCAGTACTTC	CASSFLRDLFYEQYF
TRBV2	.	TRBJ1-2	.	TGTGCCAGCAGCCTCAACTTGGACAGCTATGGCTACACCTTC	CASSLNLDSYGYTF
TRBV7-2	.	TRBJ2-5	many	TGTGCCAGCAGCTTAGCGGGGGGCCAGTTTTCGAGAGAGACCCAGTACTTC	CASSLAGGQFSRETQYF
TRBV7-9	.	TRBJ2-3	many	TGTGCCAGCAATATGAGTCCAACAGATACGCAGTATTTT	CASNMSPTDTQYF
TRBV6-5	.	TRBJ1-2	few	TGTGCCAGCAGTTACTCGAAGCTGGGAAACTATGGCTACACCTTC	CASSYSKLGNYGYTF
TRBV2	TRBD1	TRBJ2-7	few	TGTGCCAGCCGGTTTGACAGGGCCTACGAGCAGTACTTC	CASRFDRAYEQYF
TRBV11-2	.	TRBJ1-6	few	TGTGCCAGCAGTCCGGGACTCGGGTATAATTCACCCCTCCACTTT	CASSPGLGYNSPLHF
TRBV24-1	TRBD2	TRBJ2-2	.	TGTGCCACCAGTGACTCCCTTAGCGGGAGGGCTGCCGGGGAGCTGTTTTTT	CATSDSLSGRAAGELFF
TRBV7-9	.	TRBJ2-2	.	TGTGCCAGCAGCTTTCGTACCGGGGAGCTGTTTTTT	CASSFRTGELFF
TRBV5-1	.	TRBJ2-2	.	TGCGCCAGCAGCTTGAGTGTTAGCGTCGCCGGGGAGCTGTTTTTT	CASSLSVSVAGELFF
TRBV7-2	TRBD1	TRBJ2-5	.	TGTGCCAGCAGCCTAGCCGGGACAGGGGCCCGAGAGACCCAGTACTTC	CASSLAGTGARETQYF
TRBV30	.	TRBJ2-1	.	TGTGCGGGTTCCTACAATGAGCAGTTCTTC	CAGSYNEQFF
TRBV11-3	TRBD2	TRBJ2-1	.	TGTGCCAGCAGCTTGGGCGGGAGGGGAAACAATGAGCAGTTCTTC	CASSLGGRGNNEQFF
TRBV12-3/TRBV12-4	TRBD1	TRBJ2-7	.	TGTGCCAGCAGTCCTGGACAGGGGGCTAAGCAGTACTTC	CASSPGQGAKQYF
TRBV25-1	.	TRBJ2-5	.	TGTGCCAGTCGCGCTAGGGGGGAGACCCAGTACTTC	CASRARGETQYF
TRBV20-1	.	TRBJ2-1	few	TGCAGTGCTAGAGTGTCGGGATCCTACAATGAGCAGTTCTTC	CSARVSGSYNEQFF
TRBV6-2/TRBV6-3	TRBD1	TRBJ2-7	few	TGTGCCAGCAGTTACCCGGGACAGATTCCCTACGAGCAGTACTTC	CASSYPGQIPYEQYF
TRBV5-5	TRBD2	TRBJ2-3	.	TGTGCCAGCAATAACAGAGCGGGGGGGCGTACAGATACGCAGTATTTT	CASNNRAGGRTDTQYF
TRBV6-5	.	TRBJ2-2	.	TGTGCCAGCAGTTCAACAGCCTCAACTCTTTCGTCTGGGGAGCTGTTTTTT	CASSSTASTLSSGELFF
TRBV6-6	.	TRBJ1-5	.	TGTGCCAGCAGTTACCCCGACAGTCCCCAGCATTTT	CASSYPDSPQHF
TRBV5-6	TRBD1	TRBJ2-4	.	TGTGCCAGCAGCTATACGCTCACAGGGGGCGAAAACATTCAGTACTTC	CASSYTLTGGENIQYF
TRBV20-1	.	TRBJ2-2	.	TGCAGTGCTAGAGATTCCGGAGGGACAGCGAACACCGGGGAGCTGTTTTTT	CSARDSGGTANTGELFF
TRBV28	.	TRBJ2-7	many	TGTGCCAGCAGTTTATTTGCAACCTACGAGCAGTACTTC	CASSLFATYEQYF
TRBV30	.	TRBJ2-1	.	TGTGCCTGGAGTATCAATGAGCAGTTCTTC	CAWSINEQFF
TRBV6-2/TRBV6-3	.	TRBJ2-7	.	TGTGCCAGCCGTCAACTGGCCGAGCAGTACTTC	CASRQLAEQYF
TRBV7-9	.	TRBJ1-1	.	TGTGCCAGCAGCTTAAGCGGGGGGAACACTGAAGCTTTCTTT	CASSLSGGNTEAFF
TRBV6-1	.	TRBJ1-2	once	TGTGCCAGTCGTTCAGGGCTACGCTTCTATGGCTACACCTTC	CASRSGLRFYGYTF
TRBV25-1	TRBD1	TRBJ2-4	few	TGTGCCAGCAGTGAATTAAGGGCAGGGGGAAAAAACATTCAGTACTTC	CASSELRAGGKNIQYF
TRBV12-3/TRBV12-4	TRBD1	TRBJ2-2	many	TGTGCCAGCAGCCTCGGACAGGGGGGGCCCGGGGAGCTGTTTTTT	CASSLGQGGPGELFF
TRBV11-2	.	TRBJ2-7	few	TGTGCCAGCAGCTTAAACACTCCTGGCACCTACGAGCAGTACTTC	CASSLNTPGTYEQYF
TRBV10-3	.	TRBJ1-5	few	TGTGCCATCAGTGACCGGGACAAGGGGAACAATCAGCCCCAGCATTTT	CAISDRDKGNNQPQHF
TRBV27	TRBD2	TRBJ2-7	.	TGTGCCAGCAGTTTATCGAACCTAGCGGGTACCTACGAGCAGTACTTC	CASSLSNLAGTYEQYF
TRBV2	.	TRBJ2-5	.	TGTGCCAGCAGAGCGACCGTTGCGCAAGAGACCCAGTACTTC	CASRATVAQETQYF
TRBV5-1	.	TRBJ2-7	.	TGCGCCAGCAGCTTGGGCGGAACCCTGGAGGAGCAGTACTTC	CASSLGGTLEEQYF
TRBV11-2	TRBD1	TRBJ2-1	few	TGTGCCAGCAGCTTAGTTGGTGTTAGGGACAGGAAAAGACCGTACAATGAGCAGTTCTTC	CASSLVGVRDRKRPYNEQFF
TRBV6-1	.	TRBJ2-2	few	TGTGCCAGCAGTGGTACAGGTCCGAGGACCGGGGAGCTGTTTTTT	CASSGTGPRTGELFF
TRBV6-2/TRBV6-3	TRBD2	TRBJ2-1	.	TGTGCCAGCAGCCCTAGGTACTCCCTAGCGGGAGGCTCAAATGAGCAGTTCTTC	CASSPRYSLAGGSNEQFF
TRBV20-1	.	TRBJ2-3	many	TGCAGTGCTAGAAAGGCTGGGGAAACGCAGTATTTT	CSARKAGETQYF
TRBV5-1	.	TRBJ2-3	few	TGCGCCAGCAGCGACGGGGGCACAGATACGCAGTATTTT	CASSDGGTDTQYF
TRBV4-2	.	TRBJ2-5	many	TGTGCCAGCAGCCAAGTTGTCGGTCACCAAGAGACCCAGTACTTC	CASSQVVGHQETQYF
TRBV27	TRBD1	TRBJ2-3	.	TGTGCCAGCAGTTCAGGACAGGGCAGCGGGCCGGGGACGCAGTATTTT	CASSSGQGSGPGTQYF
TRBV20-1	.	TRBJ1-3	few	TGCAGTGCCCCCGGTGACGGGGACACCATATATTTT	CSAPGDGDTIYF
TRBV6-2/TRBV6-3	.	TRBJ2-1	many	TGTGCCAGCAGGAAACAAAGCGGGGAGCAGTTCTTC	CASRKQSGEQFF
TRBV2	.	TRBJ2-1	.	TGTGCCAGCAGTGCACAGGGCTACGGTTTTAATGAGCAGTTCTTC	CASSAQGYGFNEQFF